Listed below are T cell receptor beta chains from one sample, sequenced in a study of cytomegalovirus exposure and HLA in healthy donors. Profiled with immunoSEQ multiplex PCR; TCRdb holds only in-frame clones, not every one. The sample has approximately 190,000 clones, around 82% seen once. Sequencing used PBMCs. These receptors were taken from a boy between 10 and 17 years old in good health and CMV-seronegative. Each CDR3 is given with its conserved first and last residue. The D gene is left open where the match is weak. A row's size may be missing; if present it is once, few, many or a size class.

TRBJ1-1	13	-	-	TRBV28	TGTGCCAGCAGTTTAACAAGGGGTACTGAAGCTTTCTTT	CASSLTRGTEAFF
TRBJ2-5	17	-	-	TRBV7-6	TGTGCCAGCAGCCAATTATTGGGGGGGGCTTTGGAAGAGACCCAGTACTTC	CASSQLLGGALEETQYF
TRBJ1-2	14	-	-	TRBV5-6	TGTGCCAGCAGCTTGGGCAGGGCGAGCTATGGCTACACCTTC	CASSLGRASYGYTF
TRBJ2-5	14	-	-	TRBV5-3	TGTGCCAGAAGCTTAGAGCGGATCCAAGAGACCCAGTACTTC	CARSLERIQETQYF
TRBJ2-4	13	TRBD1	-	TRBV7-8	TGTGCCAGCAGGGAGAGGGGGCGAGGCATTCAGTACTTC	CASRERGRGIQYF
TRBJ1-2	14	-	-	TRBV5-8	TGTGCCAGCACCCCCCTCCCGGGGGGCGCGGGCTACACCTTC	CASTPLPGGAGYTF
TRBJ1-2	14	TRBD1	many	TRBV5-1	TGCGCCAGCAGCTTAGCCGGGACAGGTGGTGGCTACACCTTC	CASSLAGTGGGYTF
TRBJ1-5	15	-	-	TRBV16	TGTGCCAGCAGCCAAGGACAGACCGGCAATCAGCCCCAGCATTTT	CASSQGQTGNQPQHF
TRBJ1-2	12	-	-	TRBV5-1	TGCGCCAGCAGCACCGACACCTATAGCTACACCTTC	CASSTDTYSYTF
TRBJ1-4	14	-	few	TRBV7-9	TGTGCCAGCAGCTTATCTTGGACAAATGAAAAACTGTTTTTT	CASSLSWTNEKLFF
TRBJ1-3	16	-	-	TRBV5-6	TGTGCCAGCAGCATTAACCCCGCCGGCTCTGGAAACACCATATATTTT	CASSINPAGSGNTIYF
TRBJ1-2	15	-	-	TRBV29-1	TGCAGCGTTACGGACAGAACAACGGCTAACTATGGCTACACCTTC	CSVTDRTTANYGYTF
TRBJ2-1	16	TRBD2	-	TRBV2	TGTGCCAGCACTGCTAGCGGGGGCCCTACCTACAATGAGCAGTTCTTC	CASTASGGPTYNEQFF
TRBJ2-7	15	TRBD2	once	TRBV29-1	TGCAGCGTTGAAGTCCTTAGCGGGAGAAACTACGAGCAGTACTTC	CSVEVLSGRNYEQYF
TRBJ1-2	15	-	few	TRBV6-1	TGTGCCAGCAGTGAAAGCAGGGGATTCACCTATCGCTACACCTTC	CASSESRGFTYRYTF
TRBJ2-2	12	-	-	TRBV28	TGTGCCAGCAGTTTTCTGAGGGTTGAGCTGTTTTTT	CASSFLRVELFF
TRBJ2-5	17	TRBD2	-	TRBV28	TGTGCCAGCAGTTCCATCTGGGGGCGGGAGGGCCTTGAGACCCAGTACTTC	CASSSIWGREGLETQYF
TRBJ2-1	15	-	-	TRBV9	TGTGCCAGCAGCAATCCGGGACTGCTAGACAATGAGCAGTTCTTC	CASSNPGLLDNEQFF
TRBJ2-7	14	-	-	TRBV27	TGTGCCAGCAGAAGATTGACAGGAAACTACGAGCAGTACTTC	CASRRLTGNYEQYF
TRBJ1-1	15	TRBD1	-	TRBV2	TGTGCCAGCAGCGGTAGGACAGGACCTAACACTGAAGCTTTCTTT	CASSGRTGPNTEAFF
TRBJ1-1	13	TRBD1	-	TRBV9	TGTGCCAGCAGCGGGACAGGGGTCACTGAAGCTTTCTTT	CASSGTGVTEAFF
TRBJ1-1	14	-	once	TRBV25-1	TGTGCCAGCAGTTTTTCGGGAACGAACACTGAAGCTTTCTTT	CASSFSGTNTEAFF
TRBJ1-3	18	TRBD1	-	TRBV11-2	TGTGCCAGCAGCTCTCAGAGACGGACAGGGGAGGAAGGAAACACCATATATTTT	CASSSQRRTGEEGNTIYF
TRBJ2-7	13	TRBD2	-	TRBV9	TGTGCCAGCAGCCCGGTAGGAGCGGGGGAGCAGTACTTC	CASSPVGAGEQYF
TRBJ1-2	14	-	-	TRBV6-5	TGTGCCAGCAGGAGCCCGACAGCGAAGTATGGCTACACCTTC	CASRSPTAKYGYTF
TRBJ2-1	16	TRBD2	-	TRBV2	TGTGCCAGCAGTGAATCGAGGACTAGCGGGATCAATGAGCAGTTCTTC	CASSESRTSGINEQFF
TRBJ1-5	15	-	-	TRBV28	TGTGCCAGCAGTTTGCGGGGGCAACCCAATCAGCCCCAGCATTTT	CASSLRGQPNQPQHF
TRBJ1-3	17	-	-	TRBV12-5	TGTGCTAGTGGTTTGCCAGGAGGGGAGGGTCCGATTGGCACCATATATTTT	CASGLPGGEGPIGTIYF
TRBJ1-2	15	TRBD1	-	TRBV6-1	TGTGCCAGCACCTTCACGGACAGGGTGCAGGCCTACTACACCTTC	CASTFTDRVQAYYTF
TRBJ2-2	15	TRBD1	few	TRBV6-5	TGTGCCAGCAGAATCCAGGGGGCAAGTACCGGGGAGCTGTTTTTT	CASRIQGASTGELFF
TRBJ1-1	14	-	-	TRBV30	TGTGCCTGGAGTGTACGAGGCAGGGGAACTGAAGCTTTCTTT	CAWSVRGRGTEAFF
TRBJ1-3	14	-	-	TRBV5-1	TGCGCCAGCAGCGAAGGGGGTTCTGGAAACACCATATATTTT	CASSEGGSGNTIYF
TRBJ2-5	16	TRBD1	-	TRBV7-2	TGTGCCAGCAGTCCCGACAGGGCGCTGTCCCAAGAGACCCAGTACTTC	CASSPDRALSQETQYF
TRBJ2-5	14	-	-	TRBV30	TGTGCCTGGAGTGTATTGGGCGGGAAAGAGACCCAGTACTTC	CAWSVLGGKETQYF
TRBJ2-7	14	TRBD2	-	TRBV9	TGTGCCAGCAGCGTAAGCGGGACCTTGTACGAGCAGTACTTC	CASSVSGTLYEQYF
TRBJ2-7	17	-	-	TRBV5-6	TGTGCCAGCAGCTTGGGTAGCGGAGTTTCGCATTACTACGAGCAGTACTTC	CASSLGSGVSHYYEQYF
TRBJ2-3	16	-	-	TRBV7-9	TGTGCCAGCAGCTTAGTGGCAGCGCCGGGCACAGATACGCAGTATTTT	CASSLVAAPGTDTQYF
TRBJ1-1	14	-	-	TRBV5-4	TGTGCCAGCAGCCCGGGACTGATGAACACTGAAGCTTTCTTT	CASSPGLMNTEAFF
TRBJ1-1	14	-	-	TRBV5-6	TGTGCCAGCAGCTTGGGGCCACGGGGGACTGAAGCTTTCTTT	CASSLGPRGTEAFF
TRBJ2-7	15	TRBD2	-	TRBV7-8	TGTGCCAGCAGCTTCCGACTAGCGGGGGCCTACGAGCAGTACTTC	CASSFRLAGAYEQYF
TRBJ2-1	16	-	-	TRBV9	TGTGCCAGCAGCGCGGGGGACTTCTTCTCCTACAATGAGCAGTTCTTC	CASSAGDFFSYNEQFF
TRBJ2-2	15	TRBD1	-	TRBV5-6	TGTGCCAGCAGGAGGGACAGGCCGAACACCGGGGAGCTGTTTTTT	CASRRDRPNTGELFF
TRBJ1-1	14	-	-	TRBV19	TGTGCCAGTAGTATTTTGGGGAACGAGGGTGAAGCTTTCTTT	CASSILGNEGEAFF
TRBJ1-1	19	-	-	TRBV7-3	TGTGCCAGCAGCGCCTTTCGAAGGGAATCAGGGGTAGTGGGCACTGAAGCTTTCTTT	CASSAFRRESGVVGTEAFF
TRBJ2-7	14	-	-	TRBV7-9	TGTGCCAGCAGCTTAGAGTCATTGGCAGTGGAGCAGTACTTC	CASSLESLAVEQYF
TRBJ2-7	13	-	-	TRBV19	TGTGCCAGTCAGGACTATCTTTCCTACGAGCAGTACTTC	CASQDYLSYEQYF
TRBJ1-2	14	-	once	TRBV18	TGTGCCAGCTCACCACCGGGCCTCTCTGGGGGCTACACCTTC	CASSPPGLSGGYTF
TRBJ1-5	13	-	-	TRBV6-5	TGTGCCAGCAGTTACTCGAGGGATCAGCCCCAGCATTTT	CASSYSRDQPQHF
TRBJ2-5	13	-	once	TRBV7-9	TGTGCCAGCAGCTTGGACAACGGGGAGACCCAGTACTTC	CASSLDNGETQYF
TRBJ1-5	16	-	-	TRBV15	TGTGCCACCAGCAGACCCAAGACAGACGGCGGTCAGCCCCAGCATTTT	CATSRPKTDGGQPQHF
TRBJ2-7	13	-	-	TRBV7-9	TGTGCCAGCAGCCGGGGTATAGCCTACGAGCAGTACTTC	CASSRGIAYEQYF
TRBJ2-4	15	-	-	TRBV29-1	TGCAGCGCCCAAAGGGGGAATGGAGCCAAAAACATTCAGTACTTC	CSAQRGNGAKNIQYF
TRBJ1-5	16	-	-	TRBV28	TGTGCCAGCAGCCTCAATCAGGGTCAGGGCAATCAGCCCCAGCATTTT	CASSLNQGQGNQPQHF
TRBJ2-5	14	TRBD1	-	TRBV29-1	TGCAGCTCAGCACAGGGGATTGACGAGAAGACCCAGTACTTC	CSSAQGIDEKTQYF
TRBJ1-1	13	-	once	TRBV14	TGTGCCAGCAGCCAAGATCAGTGGACTGAAGCTTTCTTT	CASSQDQWTEAFF
TRBJ2-3	13	-	-	TRBV6-4	TGTGCCAGCAGTGACAGGGGGGGAGATACGCAGTATTTT	CASSDRGGDTQYF
TRBJ1-4	14	TRBD1	-	TRBV11-2	TGTGCCAGCAGCTCGACAGGGTACGCCGAAAAACTGTTTTTT	CASSSTGYAEKLFF
TRBJ2-2	16	TRBD2	-	TRBV7-6	TGTGCCAGCAGCTTAGAGGTTAGCGGGAGCTCCGGGGAGCTGTTTTTT	CASSLEVSGSSGELFF